This TCR beta chain comes out of a study of post-analysis software for immune sequencing data. The wider study: Courses of disease covered relapsing-remitting, secondary progressive and progressive-relapsing multiple sclerosis. Whole-study findings and limits: Strong co-clustering by F measure was seen for same-batch samples. Compared with controls, patients showed significantly lower normalized Chao1 diversity.

Incorporated into the TCR beta cDNA libraries were unique molecular identifiers, which served to reduce PCR and sequencing biases. T cells numbering roughly 0.85 to 11 million gave rise to 500,000 or so cDNA molecules. TCRdb reprocessed the PCR reads with MiXCR, giving one entry per CDR3 protein. The sample gives roughly 430,000 distinct CDR3 sequences, 30% to 45% of which show up once; less than 8% is in the top ten. Concerning this clonotype: What it recognizes is unknown.

This receptor was obtained from a girl aged 2 to 9 with multiple sclerosis. Material: blood.

CDR3 nucleotide sequence: TGTGCCAGCAGCTTAGGTAGCGGGAGCGAGACCCAGTACTTC. It encodes CASSLGSGSETQYF. V gene TRBV7-2 combines with J gene TRBJ2-5, with TRBD2 matching 9 bases. This CDR3 is 14 amino acids long. Germline V CDR1 and CDR2: SGHTA, FQGNSA. V was clipped by 1 base and J by 5 bases; unmatched bases: 2.